The clone carrying this T cell receptor beta chain was observed a handful of times. Unique molecular identifiers were built into the TCRbeta library. Each CDR3 protein is one row after TCRdb ran MiXCR on the PCR reads. The table lists roughly 500,000 distinct CDR3 sequences, roughly a tenth of them singletons. V gave up 7 bases and J gave up 6 bases; unmatched junction bases: 12. The CDR3 totals 16 residues. Germline CDR1 and CDR2: SGHAT and FQNNGV. These data are taken from a study of T-cell reconstitution after alpha-beta-depleted transplantation in children. V is TRBV11-2 and J is TRBJ2-2; 9 bases are shared with TRBD2. The receptor comes from a child aged 2-9 years with inherited bone marrow failure, due to receive a stem cell transplant. Sequenced here: PBMCs, sampled before TCRalphabeta/CD19-depleted stem cell transplant. CDR3 protein: CASIPIAGEGAGELFF. The CDR3, as DNA: TGTGCCAGCATCCCAATAGCGGGAGAAGGCGCCGGGGAGCTGTTTTTT.